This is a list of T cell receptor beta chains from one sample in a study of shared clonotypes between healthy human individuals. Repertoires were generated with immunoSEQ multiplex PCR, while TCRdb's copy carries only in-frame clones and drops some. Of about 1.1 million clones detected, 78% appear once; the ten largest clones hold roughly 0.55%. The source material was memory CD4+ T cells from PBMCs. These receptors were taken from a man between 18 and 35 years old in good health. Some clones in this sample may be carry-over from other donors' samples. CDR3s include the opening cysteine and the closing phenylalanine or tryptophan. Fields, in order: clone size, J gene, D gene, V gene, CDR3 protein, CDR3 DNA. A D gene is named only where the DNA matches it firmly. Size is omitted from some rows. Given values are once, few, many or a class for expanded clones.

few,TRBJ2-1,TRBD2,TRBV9,CASSVVLAGGNEQFF,TGTGCCAGCAGCGTAGTACTAGCGGGAGGTAATGAGCAGTTCTTC
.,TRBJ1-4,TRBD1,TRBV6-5,CASSYLTGILNEKLFF,TGTGCCAGCAGTTACTTGACAGGGATCCTTAATGAAAAACTGTTTTTT
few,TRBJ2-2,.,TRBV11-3,CASSLGSAEDTGELFF,TGTGCCAGCAGCTTAGGTTCCGCCGAGGACACCGGGGAGCTGTTTTTT
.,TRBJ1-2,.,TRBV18,CASSPSQDNYGYTF,TGTGCCAGCTCACCATCCCAGGACAACTATGGCTACACCTTC
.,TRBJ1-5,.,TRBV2,CASTQQGYGNQPQHF,TGTGCCAGCACGCAACAGGGCTATGGCAATCAGCCCCAGCATTTT
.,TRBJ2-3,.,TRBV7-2,CASSVAGTDTQYF,TGTGCCAGCAGCGTTGCCGGGACAGATACGCAGTATTTT
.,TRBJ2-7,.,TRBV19,CASSLGLESYEQYF,TGTGCCAGTAGTCTCGGACTGGAATCCTACGAGCAGTACTTC
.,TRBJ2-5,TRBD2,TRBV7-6,CASSLGTSGGLETQYF,TGTGCCAGCAGCTTAGGGACTAGCGGAGGTTTGGAGACCCAGTACTTC
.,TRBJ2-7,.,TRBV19,CASSRSVSYEQYF,TGTGCCAGTAGCAGATCAGTCTCCTACGAGCAGTACTTC
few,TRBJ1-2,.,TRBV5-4,CASSESRANYGYTF,TGTGCCAGCAGCGAATCTCGGGCCAACTATGGCTACACCTTC
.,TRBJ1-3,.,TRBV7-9,CASRSWRGSGNTIYF,TGTGCCAGCAGGTCCTGGAGGGGATCTGGAAACACCATATATTTT
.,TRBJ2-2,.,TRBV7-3,CASSLKDTGELFF,TGTGCCAGCAGCTTAAAGGACACCGGGGAGCTGTTTTTT
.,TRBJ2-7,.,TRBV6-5,CASSYRRGGFYEQYF,TGTGCCAGCAGTTACAGAAGGGGGGGATTCTACGAGCAGTACTTC
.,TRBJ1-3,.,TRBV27,CASSLAPVGGNTIYF,TGTGCCAGCAGCCTGGCCCCCGTGGGTGGAAACACCATATATTTT
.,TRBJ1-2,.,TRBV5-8,CASSPQGVIGYTF,TGTGCCAGCAGCCCCCAGGGAGTGATTGGCTACACCTTC
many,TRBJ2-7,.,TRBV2,CASSTLGPPGEQYF,TGTGCCAGCAGTACCTTAGGCCCGCCGGGAGAGCAGTACTTC
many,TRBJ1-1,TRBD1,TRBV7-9,CASSFGQGTTEAFF,TGTGCCAGCAGCTTCGGACAGGGAACTACTGAAGCTTTCTTT
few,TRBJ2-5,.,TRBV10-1,CASSDSTGRNTPQYF,TGCGCCAGCAGTGATTCCACAGGGAGGAATACTCCACAGTACTTC
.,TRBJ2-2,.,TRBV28,CASSLRVAGELFF,TGTGCCAGCAGTTTGCGAGTGGCCGGGGAGCTGTTTTTT
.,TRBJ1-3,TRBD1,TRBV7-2,CASSSDGDRGGNTIYF,TGTGCCAGCAGCTCCGATGGGGACAGGGGGGGAAACACCATATATTTT
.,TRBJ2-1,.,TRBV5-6,CASSLVGYVPFEQFF,TGTGCCAGCAGCTTGGTTGGCTACGTTCCCTTTGAGCAGTTCTTC